Listed below are T cell receptor beta chains from one sample, sequenced in a study of PD-1 blockade in classical Hodgkin lymphoma. Data came from immunoSEQ multiplex PCR; TCRdb stores just in-frame clones and leaves some out. The data hold 50,000 to 65,000 clones, with roughly nine tenths observed a single time. The sequencing used peripheral blood mononuclear cells (PBMCs), collected before the fourth cycle of nivolumab. The receptors derive from a human donor with classical Hodgkin lymphoma. The CDR3 runs from the conserved cysteine through the conserved F or W. The D gene is left open where the match is weak. Not every row has a clone size; where given, it reads once, few, many or a size class.

TRBD1	-	TRBJ1-1	TRBV6-4	TGTGCCAGCGCCGAGGGGGCGCAGACTGAAGCTTTCTTT	CASAEGAQTEAFF
TRBD2	-	TRBJ2-1	TRBV27	TGTGCCAGCAGTTTATCGGGACTAGCCTACAATGAGCAGTTCTTC	CASSLSGLAYNEQFF
-	-	TRBJ2-7	TRBV14	TGTGCCAGCAGCCCTAGATTGGGGGTAGGGGAGCAGTACTTC	CASSPRLGVGEQYF
-	-	TRBJ2-5	TRBV6-4	TGTGCCAGCAGTAGACAGGGAGGAGAGACCCAGTACTTC	CASSRQGGETQYF
-	-	TRBJ1-2	TRBV7-8	TGTGCCAGCAGCTTAGATAGGGGTAGGGGTGGAGGCTACACCTTC	CASSLDRGRGGGYTF
-	-	TRBJ1-2	TRBV5-1	TGCGCCAGCAGCGCTGCCTCCGGGACCTATGGCTACACCTTC	CASSAASGTYGYTF
TRBD1	few	TRBJ1-2	TRBV7-9	TGTGCCAGCAGCTTAGCAGGGGGCTCTCTGTATGGCTACACCTTC	CASSLAGGSLYGYTF
-	-	TRBJ1-3	TRBV5-1	TGCGCCAGCAGCGCCCAGGGGAATTCTGGAAACACCATATATTTT	CASSAQGNSGNTIYF
-	-	TRBJ2-3	TRBV5-1	TGCGCCAGCAGCCCGGGCCCTAGCACAGATACGCAGTATTTT	CASSPGPSTDTQYF
-	-	TRBJ1-5	TRBV6-1	TGTGCCAGCAGTGACACCGGGGGCGGTCAGCCCCAGCATTTT	CASSDTGGGQPQHF
-	-	TRBJ1-1	TRBV9	TGTGCCAGCAGCGCCCAAGTCCAGGCCGCGAGTGAAGCTTTCTTT	CASSAQVQAASEAFF
-	few	TRBJ1-5	TRBV5-1	TGCGCCAGCAGCTTGGAAGGACGCAATCAGCCCCAGCATTTT	CASSLEGRNQPQHF
-	-	TRBJ2-1	TRBV7-9	TGTGCCAGCAGCTCCCCCGTGGGACCTGGGGCTGTGGAGCAGTTCTTC	CASSSPVGPGAVEQFF
-	-	TRBJ1-3	TRBV7-9	TGTGCCAGCAGGACGACGGGCTCCTCTGGAAACACCATATATTTT	CASRTTGSSGNTIYF
-	-	TRBJ1-2	TRBV19	TGTGCCAGTAGTATAGGGGGGCGGGGAGGCGGCTACACCTTC	CASSIGGRGGGYTF
-	-	TRBJ1-5	TRBV5-1	TGCGCCAGCAGCCTGGACGGCAATCAGCCCCAGCATTTT	CASSLDGNQPQHF
-	-	TRBJ1-2	TRBV10-2	TGCGCCAGCAGCCAGGCAGGAGACTATGGCTACACCTTC	CASSQAGDYGYTF
-	-	TRBJ1-1	TRBV14	TGTGCCAGCAGCCTGAGAGGTTCGGGCACTGAAGCTTTCTTT	CASSLRGSGTEAFF
TRBD1	-	TRBJ2-3	TRBV7-9	TGTGCCAGCAGGCCGGGACAGGGCTCAGATACGCAGTATTTT	CASRPGQGSDTQYF
TRBD1	-	TRBJ1-1	TRBV19	TGTGCCAGTAGTAGACAGGGCACTGAAGCTTTCTTT	CASSRQGTEAFF
-	-	TRBJ2-2	TRBV7-9	TGTGCCAGCAGCTTCGGCGACTTAAGCACCGGGGAGCTGTTTTTT	CASSFGDLSTGELFF
-	-	TRBJ1-1	TRBV11-2	TGTGCCAGCAGCTTAGTTGTGAACACTGAAGCTTTCTTT	CASSLVVNTEAFF
-	-	TRBJ2-7	TRBV6-6	TGTGCCAGCAGATCCGGGCCCTACGAGCAGTACTTC	CASRSGPYEQYF
-	-	TRBJ2-3	TRBV10-1	TGCGCCAGCAGTGAGTCGGTAGGAGGAATCAGCACAGATACGCAGTATTTT	CASSESVGGISTDTQYF
TRBD1	once	TRBJ1-6	TRBV9	TGTGCCAGCAGCCTCGGGACAGGGAATTCACCCCTCCACTTT	CASSLGTGNSPLHF
TRBD1	once	TRBJ2-7	TRBV6-5	TGTGTCAGCAGGCCGGACAGGGCCACCTACGAGCAGTACTTC	CVSRPDRATYEQYF